The present entry profiles one TCR beta chain with its context. Data came from immunoSEQ multiplex PCR; TCRdb stores just in-frame clones and leaves some out. Altogether roughly 290,000 clones are present, around 86% being singletons, with the ten largest covering approximately 2%. These data originate in a study of blood T cell repertoires in COVID-19. V lost 0 bases and J lost 0, with 9 bases in between. CDR3 size: 15 residues. CDR1 is SGHAT, CDR2 FQNNGV, per germline. The receptor was isolated from a woman aged 30 to 39 who had recovered from COVID-19. The chain has TRBV11-2 and TRBJ2-7, with a tentative D call TRBD1 (6 bases). Sequences were obtained from peripheral blood. Here the CDR3 reads CASSLDRGSSYEQYF. The CDR3 coding sequence is TGTGCCAGCAGCTTAGATAGGGGGAGCTCCTACGAGCAGTACTTC.